This TCR beta chain originates from a study of T-cell memory formation after mild COVID-19. Across the study: Across donors, TCR clusters were largely donor specific.

In germline, CDR1 is PRHDT, CDR2 FYEKMQ (reference sequence). The CDR3 totals 13 residues. Trimming took off 8 bases at V and 1 base at J, with 11 bases between the two ends. This clonotype was observed a handful of times. TCRdb re-called the 5' RACE reads with MiXCR, one entry per CDR3 protein. This sample has over 130,000 distinct CDR3 sequences; 14% to 15% occur once, and the top ten carry about 26%. This chain joins TRBV13 and TRBJ1-1; D is uncertain. What was sequenced was PBMCs or a T cell subset sorted from them (not recorded which). This TCR derives from an adult woman who had mild COVID-19 (a few samples of this study predate the infection). Cell type and time point are not known. The chain's CDR3 is CASGGPSNTEAFF. CDR3 sequence (DNA): TGTGCCAGCGGCGGACCGTCGAACACTGAAGCTTTCTTT.